A single sample is the source of the 5 T cell receptor beta chains below, sequenced in a study of blood T cell repertoires in COVID-19. Assay used: immunoSEQ multiplex PCR; TCRdb lists only in-frame clones, some missing. The data hold fewer than 350,000 clones, with approximately 91% observed a single time. The sample consisted of PBMCs or T cells enriched from blood (not recorded which). These receptors were collected from a woman in her 30s who had recovered from COVID-19.

This clone appeared a single time. This chain joins TRBV10-3 and TRBJ1-1; 9 nucleotides match TRBD1. CDR1 ENHRY and CDR2 SYGVKD come from the germline V gene. This CDR3 comprises 14 residues. The junction had 4 bases not matched to a gene; V was cut back by 5 bases and J by 3 bases. CDR3: CAISWTGADTEAFF. The DNA for the CDR3 is TGTGCCATCAGTTGGACAGGGGCTGACACTGAAGCTTTCTTT.

The chain couples TRBV18 to TRBJ2-3; 11 nucleotides align to TRBD2. The CDR3 is 16 amino acids. V shed 4 bases, J shed 3 bases, and the junction held 6 bases outside the gene matches. The V gene's germline CDR1 is KGHSH and CDR2 LQKENI. CDR3 amino acids: CASSRSLAGGTDTQYF. In DNA, the CDR3 is TGTGCCAGCTCACGGTCTCTAGCGGGGGGAACAGATACGCAGTATTTT.

V is TRBV25-1 and J is TRBJ1-3, with a possible D match to TRBD1 (6 bases). Looked up from germline, CDR1 is MGHDK and CDR2 is SYGVNS. The CDR3 is 14 amino acids. Trimming stripped 6 bases from V and 2 bases from J, with 11 bases between. For the CDR3, the DNA is TGTGCCAGCAGCTTACAGGGTCCTGGAAACACCATATATTTT. Its protein product is CASSLQGPGNTIYF.

This clone has only one observation. The chain is built from TRBV5-1 and TRBJ2-5; TRBD2 agrees at 10 bases. After removal of 0 bases from V and 2 bases from J, the junction contained 4 bases not matched to a gene. The germline gives CDR1 SGHRS, CDR2 YFSETQ. This CDR3 has 16 residues. CDR3 sequence: CASSLVRLAGQETQYF. CDR3 DNA sequence: TGCGCCAGCAGCTTGGTCCGACTAGCGGGTCAAGAGACCCAGTACTTC.

This chain connects TRBV10-3 to TRBJ1-1; D is undetermined. V was clipped by 3 bases and J by 3 bases, with 11 bases between them. Germline CDR1 ENHRY, CDR2 SYGVKD. The CDR3 has 14 residues. The CDR3 nucleotides are TGTGCCATCAGTGACCCCCAGTTGGACACTGAAGCTTTCTTT. Translating it yields CAISDPQLDTEAFF.